A selection of T cell receptor beta chains follows, all from one sample in a study of cytomegalovirus exposure and HLA in healthy donors. Sequenced by immunoSEQ multiplex PCR; TCRdb stores in-frame clones only, minus some. The data contain about 150,000 clones, approximately 81% of them seen just once; the ten biggest clones take up 2.5% to 3%. The specimen sequenced was PBMCs. These receptors were obtained from a man aged 25 to 45 in good health and CMV-seropositive. The CDR3 runs from the conserved cysteine through the conserved F or W. Each record gives: CDR3 length, V gene, clone size, J gene, D gene, CDR3 DNA, CDR3 protein. A D gene is named only where the DNA matches it firmly. Clone size, where shown, is once, few, many, or a class for clones that have expanded.

>15|TRBV7-2|NA|TRBJ2-7|TRBD1
TGTGCCAGCAGTCACCCCGGGACAGGGGTGCACGAGCAGTACTTC
CASSHPGTGVHEQYF
>13|TRBV7-9|NA|TRBJ2-1|TRBD1
TGTGCCAGCAGCAAGACAGGGGTGGATGAGCAGTTCTTC
CASSKTGVDEQFF
>16|TRBV10-1|NA|TRBJ2-3|TRBD2
TGCGCCAGCACCGAAGGGGTTAGCGGGCGCACAGATACGCAGTATTTT
CASTEGVSGRTDTQYF
>12|TRBV2|NA|TRBJ1-5|NA
TGTGCCAGCAGCGCAAGGGGCCAGCCCCAGCATTTT
CASSARGQPQHF
>18|TRBV13|NA|TRBJ2-3|NA
TGTGCCAGCAGCTTAGGAGGGCAGAACAGGGTTTATGGAGATACGCAGTATTTT
CASSLGGQNRVYGDTQYF
>12|TRBV30|NA|TRBJ1-1|NA
TGTGCCTGGGAGTACCTCCCGGGGACTGCTTTCTTT
CAWEYLPGTAFF
>14|TRBV19|NA|TRBJ2-1|NA
TGTGCCAGTAGTATCCACGCAGGTGTGAATGAGCAGTTCTTC
CASSIHAGVNEQFF
>14|TRBV29-1|NA|TRBJ1-2|NA
TGCAGCGTTGACAGGGGCGAAGCTAACTATGGCTACACCTTC
CSVDRGEANYGYTF
>13|TRBV30|NA|TRBJ2-7|NA
TGTGCCTGGAGCGGACAGAATTTCTACGAGCAGTACTTC
CAWSGQNFYEQYF
>16|TRBV7-8|NA|TRBJ2-5|NA
TGTGCCAGCTTAATCAATCCCAGGGTGGACCAAGAGACCCAGTACTTC
CASLINPRVDQETQYF
>15|TRBV9|NA|TRBJ2-1|NA
TGTGCCAGCAGCGCCAGCGGGCAGGCCTACAATGAGCAGTTCTTC
CASSASGQAYNEQFF
>17|TRBV7-9|NA|TRBJ1-1|NA
TGTGCCAGCAGCTTAACTTCGGGGGGCAGGGTGAACACTGAAGCTTTCTTT
CASSLTSGGRVNTEAFF
>14|TRBV10-1|few|TRBJ1-4|TRBD1
TGCGCCAGCAGGCAACAGGGGATGAATGAAAAACTGTTTTTT
CASRQQGMNEKLFF
>12|TRBV28|once|TRBJ1-3|NA
TGTGCCAGCCGACTTGCGGGAAACACCATATATTTT
CASRLAGNTIYF
>15|TRBV2|NA|TRBJ1-5|TRBD1
TGTGCCAGCAGTGAGGAACAGGGGGGCGATCAGCCCCAGCATTTT
CASSEEQGGDQPQHF
>13|TRBV7-3|NA|TRBJ2-1|NA
TGTGCCAGCAGCTTAACGTTAGGGGGTGAGCAGTTCTTC
CASSLTLGGEQFF
>14|TRBV5-6|few|TRBJ1-1|NA
TGTGCCAGCAGCTTGTGGGGGCTCGGCACTGAAGCTTTCTTT
CASSLWGLGTEAFF
>15|TRBV7-2|once|TRBJ1-5|NA
TGTGCCAGCAGCGTGGGAAGGGGCGGCGATCAGCCCCAGCATTTT
CASSVGRGGDQPQHF
>16|TRBV19|NA|TRBJ2-6|TRBD1
TGTGCGAGTACCCGACAGGGGGCCTCTGGGGCCAACGTCCTGACTTTC
CASTRQGASGANVLTF
>13|TRBV5-1|NA|TRBJ2-1|NA
TGCGCCAGCAGCTTGTCGGAGTACAATGAGCAGTTCTTC
CASSLSEYNEQFF
>18|TRBV4-1|NA|TRBJ1-1|NA
TGCGCCAGCAGCCCCTCGGAAACGGGGAACCCTCGGAACACTGAAGCTTTCTTT
CASSPSETGNPRNTEAFF
>16|TRBV4-3|NA|TRBJ1-4|TRBD1
TGCGCCAGCAGCCAAGATCACAACAGGGGTGATGAAAAACTGTTTTTT
CASSQDHNRGDEKLFF
>16|TRBV4-1|NA|TRBJ2-3|NA
TGCGCCAGCAGCCAAGAACCGGGGAGCAGCACAGATACGCAGTATTTT
CASSQEPGSSTDTQYF
>15|TRBV7-2|NA|TRBJ2-5|TRBD2
TGTGCCAGCAGCTTAGCGGGAGGGCTTGAAGGGACCCAGTACTTC
CASSLAGGLEGTQYF
>16|TRBV9|NA|TRBJ2-3|TRBD2
TGTGCCAGCAGCGTAGTGGCTAGCGGGAGTAGAGATACGCAGTATTTT
CASSVVASGSRDTQYF
>15|TRBV7-2|NA|TRBJ1-1|NA
TGTGCCAGCAGCCGAGGGACGGGGGGGAACACTGAAGCTTTCTTT
CASSRGTGGNTEAFF
>16|TRBV5-1|NA|TRBJ2-3|TRBD1
TGCGCCAGCAGCGCCGGGACAGGTAGTTATACAGATACGCAGTATTTT
CASSAGTGSYTDTQYF
>15|TRBV7-9|NA|TRBJ2-3|NA
TGTTCCAGCAGCCCCGTCCAGGTTTACACAGATACGCAGTATTTT
CSSSPVQVYTDTQYF
>12|TRBV7-9|NA|TRBJ2-3|NA
TGTGCCAGCAGCCGTTCTATCGATACGCAGTATTTT
CASSRSIDTQYF
>14|TRBV7-9|NA|TRBJ1-4|TRBD1
TGTGCCAGCAGCCCCGGGACAGGGGTTGAAAAACTGTTTTTT
CASSPGTGVEKLFF
>12|TRBV5-5|NA|TRBJ2-3|NA
TGTGCCAGCAGCGAGGACACAGATACGCAGTATTTT
CASSEDTDTQYF
>13|TRBV29-1|NA|TRBJ2-7|NA
TGCAGCGTTGAAGATCTTACGGGTCACGAGCAGTACTTC
CSVEDLTGHEQYF
>18|TRBV4-1|NA|TRBJ2-1|TRBD2
TGCGCCAGCAGCCAATTACCTAGCGGCGGTAGCTCCTACAATGAGCAGTTCTTC
CASSQLPSGGSSYNEQFF
>14|TRBV19|once|TRBJ2-2|NA
TGTGCCAGTAGTGGTCTGGCGGGCACCGGGGAGCTGTTTTTT
CASSGLAGTGELFF
>18|TRBV11-3|NA|TRBJ2-5|TRBD2
TGTGCCAGCAGCCCCGGACTAGCGGTCCAAACTTACCAAGAGACCCAGTACTTC
CASSPGLAVQTYQETQYF
>13|TRBV6-5|NA|TRBJ2-2|NA
TGTGCCAGCAGCCGTGAGGTAACCGGGGAGCTGTTTTTT
CASSREVTGELFF
>15|TRBV6-1|NA|TRBJ2-1|TRBD1
TGTGCCAGCAGAGAGCCGGGACAGGGGTCCAATGAGCAGTTCTTC
CASREPGQGSNEQFF